The source of this T cell receptor beta chain is a study of T cells expressing NK-cell markers. Study background: The authors sequenced eight donors, of whom seven were HCMV-seropositive and one was seronegative.

CDR1 is MRHNA, CDR2 SNTAGT, per germline. CDR3 length: 15 amino acids. One entry per CDR3 protein, without DNA, is what TCRdb gives after re-calling the 5' RACE reads. This table lists more than 90,000 distinct CDR3 sequences. The origin of this receptor is a woman aged 18-70 years in good health. Material: blood T cells: a sorted CD56 or NKG2C T cell subset, CD4+ or CD8+ T cells, or bulk PBMC T cells (not recorded which). The gene calls are TRBV6-4 and TRBJ2-1; TCRdb designates TRBD1, a call that cannot be tested without DNA. This CDR3 reads CASSEGTGSYNEQFF.